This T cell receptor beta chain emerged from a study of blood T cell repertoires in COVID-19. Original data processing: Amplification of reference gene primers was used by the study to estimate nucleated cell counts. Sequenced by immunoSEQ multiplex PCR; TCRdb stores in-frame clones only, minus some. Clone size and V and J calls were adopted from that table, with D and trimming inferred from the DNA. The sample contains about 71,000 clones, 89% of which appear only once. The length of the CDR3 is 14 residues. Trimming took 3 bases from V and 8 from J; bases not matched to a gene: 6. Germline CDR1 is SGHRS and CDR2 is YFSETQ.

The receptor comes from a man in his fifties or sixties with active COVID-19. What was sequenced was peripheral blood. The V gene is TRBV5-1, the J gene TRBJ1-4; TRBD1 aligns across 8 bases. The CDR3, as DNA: TGCGCCAGCAGCTCAGGGGGCGCCGGGGAAAAACTGTTTTTT. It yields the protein CASSSGGAGEKLFF.